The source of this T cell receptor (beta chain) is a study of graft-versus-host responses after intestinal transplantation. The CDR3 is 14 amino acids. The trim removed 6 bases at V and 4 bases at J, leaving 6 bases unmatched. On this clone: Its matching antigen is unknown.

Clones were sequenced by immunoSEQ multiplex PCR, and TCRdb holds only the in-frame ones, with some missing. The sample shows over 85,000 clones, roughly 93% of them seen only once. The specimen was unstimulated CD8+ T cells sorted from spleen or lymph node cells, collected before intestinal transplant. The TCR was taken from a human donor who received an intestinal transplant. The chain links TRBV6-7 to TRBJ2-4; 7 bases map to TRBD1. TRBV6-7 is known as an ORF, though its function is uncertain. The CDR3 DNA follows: TGTGCCAGCAGCCCTCCAGGGGGTAAAAACATTCAGTACTTC. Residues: CASSPPGGKNIQYF.